The rows below give T cell receptor beta chains drawn from one sample of a study of blood T cells in healthy people across ages. TCRdb called the 5' RACE reads again in MiXCR, with one record for every CDR3 protein. The repertoire has 750,000 to 950,000 distinct CDR3 sequences, almost 30% of them found once; the top ten carry 10%. The sample also formed part of further work on T cells of mothers and their children.

Source material: blood. Receptors were obtained from a middle-aged woman in good health. Both conserved end residues are part of each CDR3. The order of the fields is V gene, CDR3 length, clone size, D gene, J gene, CDR3 protein. D genes are given only for firm matches. The size field is filled for only some rows; it gives once, few, many or a size class.

V gene: TRBV19; CDR3 length: 15; clone size: few; D gene: TRBD1; J gene: TRBJ2-7; CDR3 protein: CASSIGGQGIWEQYF
V gene: TRBV6-1; CDR3 length: 15; clone size: many; D gene: -; J gene: TRBJ2-4; CDR3 protein: CASILSRTPSGIQYF
V gene: TRBV24-1; CDR3 length: 13; clone size: -; D gene: TRBD1; J gene: TRBJ2-7; CDR3 protein: CATSGTGEGEQYF
V gene: TRBV3-1; CDR3 length: 12; clone size: many; D gene: -; J gene: TRBJ2-7; CDR3 protein: CASSRADYEQYF
V gene: TRBV7-2; CDR3 length: 14; clone size: few; D gene: -; J gene: TRBJ2-1; CDR3 protein: CASSLVAGRNEQFF
V gene: TRBV6-5; CDR3 length: 13; clone size: -; D gene: TRBD1; J gene: TRBJ1-2; CDR3 protein: CASSHRGTEGYTF
V gene: TRBV7-2; CDR3 length: 12; clone size: many; D gene: -; J gene: TRBJ1-1; CDR3 protein: CASSQRRIEAFF
V gene: TRBV19; CDR3 length: 15; clone size: -; D gene: TRBD1; J gene: TRBJ1-4; CDR3 protein: CASIGAGGSNEKLFF
V gene: TRBV25-1; CDR3 length: 15; clone size: -; D gene: -; J gene: TRBJ1-1; CDR3 protein: CASSEYTGRGTEAFF
V gene: TRBV5-5; CDR3 length: 12; clone size: few; D gene: -; J gene: TRBJ1-2; CDR3 protein: CASSETGYGYTF
V gene: TRBV12-3/TRBV12-4; CDR3 length: 14; clone size: -; D gene: TRBD1; J gene: TRBJ1-2; CDR3 protein: CASSGTGPGDRYTF
V gene: TRBV7-8; CDR3 length: 16; clone size: many; D gene: TRBD1; J gene: TRBJ2-5; CDR3 protein: CASSLEAGQGQETQYF
V gene: TRBV4-1; CDR3 length: 16; clone size: -; D gene: -; J gene: TRBJ1-1; CDR3 protein: CASSHITPHGDTEAFF
V gene: TRBV5-1; CDR3 length: 16; clone size: -; D gene: TRBD1; J gene: -; CDR3 protein: CANSLAQGTGTYEQYF
V gene: TRBV7-3; CDR3 length: 13; clone size: few; D gene: -; J gene: TRBJ2-1; CDR3 protein: CASSLARRGEQFF
V gene: TRBV18; CDR3 length: 13; clone size: -; D gene: TRBD1; J gene: TRBJ2-4; CDR3 protein: CASSRDRGGIQYF
V gene: TRBV6-6; CDR3 length: 15; clone size: -; D gene: -; J gene: TRBJ2-7; CDR3 protein: CASSYRDTSYNEQYF
V gene: TRBV28; CDR3 length: 16; clone size: few; D gene: -; J gene: TRBJ2-3; CDR3 protein: CASSFDGGPKIDTQYF
V gene: TRBV5-6; CDR3 length: 12; clone size: few; D gene: -; J gene: TRBJ1-5; CDR3 protein: CASSFRNQPQHF
V gene: TRBV20-1; CDR3 length: 14; clone size: -; D gene: TRBD2; J gene: TRBJ2-1; CDR3 protein: CSASEGLADNEQFF
V gene: TRBV5-6; CDR3 length: 15; clone size: few; D gene: TRBD1; J gene: TRBJ2-7; CDR3 protein: CASSSPGQGFHEQYF
V gene: TRBV20-1; CDR3 length: 15; clone size: many; D gene: -; J gene: TRBJ1-5; CDR3 protein: CSAQAPTRDYQPQHF
V gene: TRBV4-1; CDR3 length: 16; clone size: many; D gene: -; J gene: TRBJ2-7; CDR3 protein: CASSRGGAGEIYEQYF
V gene: TRBV5-1; CDR3 length: 14; clone size: few; D gene: -; J gene: TRBJ1-4; CDR3 protein: CASRAAGNTEKLFF
V gene: TRBV7-2; CDR3 length: 16; clone size: few; D gene: -; J gene: TRBJ2-7; CDR3 protein: CASTSGSGLIVYEQYF
V gene: TRBV5-1; CDR3 length: 16; clone size: few; D gene: TRBD2; J gene: TRBJ2-7; CDR3 protein: CASSLEGRGGLYEQYF
V gene: TRBV5-5; CDR3 length: 13; clone size: few; D gene: -; J gene: TRBJ2-1; CDR3 protein: CASVRGGDNEQFF